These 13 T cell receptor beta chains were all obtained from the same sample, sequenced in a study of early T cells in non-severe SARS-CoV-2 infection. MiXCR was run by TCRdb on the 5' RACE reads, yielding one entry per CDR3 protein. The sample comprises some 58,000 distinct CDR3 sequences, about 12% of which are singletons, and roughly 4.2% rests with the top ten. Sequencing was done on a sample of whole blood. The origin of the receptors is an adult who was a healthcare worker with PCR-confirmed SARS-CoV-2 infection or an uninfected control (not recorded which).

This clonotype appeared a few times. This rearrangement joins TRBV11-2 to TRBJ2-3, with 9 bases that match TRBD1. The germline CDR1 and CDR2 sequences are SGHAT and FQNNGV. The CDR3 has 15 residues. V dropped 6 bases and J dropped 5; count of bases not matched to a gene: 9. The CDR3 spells CASSSGTGYEDTQYF. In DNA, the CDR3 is TGTGCCAGCAGTTCCGGGACAGGGTATGAAGATACGCAGTATTTT.

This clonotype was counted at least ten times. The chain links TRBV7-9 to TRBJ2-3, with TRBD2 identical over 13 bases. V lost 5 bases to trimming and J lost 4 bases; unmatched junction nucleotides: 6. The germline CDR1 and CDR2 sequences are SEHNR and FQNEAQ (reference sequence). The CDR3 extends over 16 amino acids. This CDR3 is CASSRRGTSGADTQYF. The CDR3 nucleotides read TGTGCCAGCAGCAGAAGAGGGACTAGCGGGGCAGATACGCAGTATTTT.

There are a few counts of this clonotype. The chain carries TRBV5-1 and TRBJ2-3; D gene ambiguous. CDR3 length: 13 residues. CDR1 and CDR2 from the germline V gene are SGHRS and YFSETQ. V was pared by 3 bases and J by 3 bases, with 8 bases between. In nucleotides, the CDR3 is TGCGCCAGCAGCTCCCCAGGAACAGATACGCAGTATTTT. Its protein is CASSSPGTDTQYF.

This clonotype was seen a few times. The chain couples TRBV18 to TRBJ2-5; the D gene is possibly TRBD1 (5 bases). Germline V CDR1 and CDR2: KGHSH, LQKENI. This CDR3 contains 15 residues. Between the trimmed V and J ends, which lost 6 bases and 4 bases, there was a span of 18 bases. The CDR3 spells CASSPEPGRGETQYF. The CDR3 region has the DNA TGTGCCAGCTCCCCCGAACCTGGAAGGGGAGAGACCCAGTACTTC.

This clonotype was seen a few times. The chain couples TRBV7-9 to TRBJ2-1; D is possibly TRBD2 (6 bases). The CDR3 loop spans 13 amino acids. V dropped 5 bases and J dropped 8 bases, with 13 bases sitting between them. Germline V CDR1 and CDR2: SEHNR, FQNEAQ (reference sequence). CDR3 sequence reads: CASSRGSRDEQFF. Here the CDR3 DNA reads TGTGCCAGCAGCCGGGGGAGCAGGGATGAGCAGTTCTTC.

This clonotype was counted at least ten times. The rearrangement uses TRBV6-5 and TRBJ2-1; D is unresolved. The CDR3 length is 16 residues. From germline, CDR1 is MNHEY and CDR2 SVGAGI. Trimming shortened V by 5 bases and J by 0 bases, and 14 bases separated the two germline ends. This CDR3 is CASSPIYGSSYNEQFF. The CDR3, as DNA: TGTGCCAGCAGTCCTATCTACGGAAGCTCCTACAATGAGCAGTTCTTC.

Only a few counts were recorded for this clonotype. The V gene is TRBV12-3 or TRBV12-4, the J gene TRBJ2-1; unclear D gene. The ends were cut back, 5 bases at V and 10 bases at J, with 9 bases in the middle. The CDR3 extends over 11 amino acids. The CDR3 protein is CASSILVEQFF. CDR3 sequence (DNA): TGTGCCAGCAGTATCCTAGTGGAGCAGTTCTTC.

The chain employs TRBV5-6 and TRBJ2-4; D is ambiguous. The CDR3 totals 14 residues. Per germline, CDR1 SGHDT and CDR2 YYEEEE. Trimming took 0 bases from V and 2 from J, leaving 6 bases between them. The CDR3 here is CASSLAGPKNIQYF. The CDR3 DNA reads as TGTGCCAGCAGCTTGGCAGGTCCCAAAAACATTCAGTACTTC. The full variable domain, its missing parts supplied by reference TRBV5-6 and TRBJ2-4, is DAGVTQSPTHLIKTRGQQVTLRCSPKSGHDTVSWYQQALGQGPQFIFQYYEEEERQRGNFPDRFSGHQFPNYSSELNVNALLLGDSALYLCASSLAGPKNIQYFGAGTRLSVL.

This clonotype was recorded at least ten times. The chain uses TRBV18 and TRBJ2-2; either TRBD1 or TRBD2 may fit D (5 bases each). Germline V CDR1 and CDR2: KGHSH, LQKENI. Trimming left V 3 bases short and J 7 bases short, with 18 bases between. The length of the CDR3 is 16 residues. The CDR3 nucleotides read TGTGCCAGCTCACCTACCGGGACCATTGGTGTCGGGGAGCTGTTTTTT. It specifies CASSPTGTIGVGELFF.

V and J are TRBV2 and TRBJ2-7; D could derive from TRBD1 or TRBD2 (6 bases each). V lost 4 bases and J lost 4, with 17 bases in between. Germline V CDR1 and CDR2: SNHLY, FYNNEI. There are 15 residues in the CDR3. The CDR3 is CASSAGVLGGYEQYF. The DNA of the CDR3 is TGTGCCAGCAGTGCCGGGGTTTTAGGGGGGTACGAGCAGTACTTC.

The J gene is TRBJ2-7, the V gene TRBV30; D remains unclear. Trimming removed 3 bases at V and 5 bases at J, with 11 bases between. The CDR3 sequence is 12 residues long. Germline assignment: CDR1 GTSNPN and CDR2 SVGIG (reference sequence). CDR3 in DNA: TGTGCCTGGAGGACGAATCTGGACGAGCAGTACTTC. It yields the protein CAWRTNLDEQYF.

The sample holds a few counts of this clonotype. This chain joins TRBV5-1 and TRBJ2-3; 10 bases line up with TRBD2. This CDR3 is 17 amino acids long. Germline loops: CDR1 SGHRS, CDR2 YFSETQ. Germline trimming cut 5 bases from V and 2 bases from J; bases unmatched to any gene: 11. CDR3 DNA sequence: TGCGCCAGCAGTCCACCCCCTAGCGGGGGTTACACAGATACGCAGTATTTT. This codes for CASSPPPSGGYTDTQYF.

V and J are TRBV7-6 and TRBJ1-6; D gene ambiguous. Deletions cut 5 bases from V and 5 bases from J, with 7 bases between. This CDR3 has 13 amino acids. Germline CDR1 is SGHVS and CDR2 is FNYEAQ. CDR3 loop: CASSPTHNSPLHF. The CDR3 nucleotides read TGTGCCAGCAGCCCTACCCATAATTCACCCCTCCACTTT.